This entry is about one TCR beta chain. Per the original methods: By means of reference gene primer amplification, nucleated cell counts were estimated. TCRdb keeps only in-frame clones here, not all; method: immunoSEQ multiplex PCR. From that table come the V and J calls and clone size; the DNA was used to work out D and trimming. The table records 70,000 to 85,000 clones, approximately 82% of them present only once. This sample is part of a study of blood T cell repertoires in COVID-19. About the research overall: COVID-19 samples collected from the United States, Italy and Spain covered acute and convalescent phases. In each case, the material was cDNA or gDNA derived from T cells, B-cell-depleted T cells, or PBMCs.

The V end lost 0 bases, the J end lost 2 bases, and 8 bases lay between the germline ends. The CDR3 has 14 amino acids. In germline, CDR1 is SGHRS, CDR2 YFSETQ. The chain links TRBV5-1 to TRBJ2-5, with unresolved D. The sequenced sample was peripheral blood. This clonotype was sampled from a man older than 75 with active or convalescent COVID-19. The CDR3 DNA reads as TGCGCCAGCAGCTTGGCCGACATTCAAGAGACCCAGTACTTC. Translated: CASSLADIQETQYF.